The 22 T cell receptor beta chains in this list originate from one sample, sequenced in a study of T cell changes during pregnancy in multiple sclerosis. Method: immunoSEQ multiplex PCR; TCRdb's copy keeps in-frame clones and lacks some. The profile shows some 64,000 clones, approximately 90% of them singletons. The sequencing used peripheral blood, collected in the first trimester of pregnancy. Every receptor here comes from a female donor in good health, enrolled as a control in a pregnancy study.

J is TRBJ2-3 and V is TRBV10-3; TRBD2 agrees at 16 bases. The trim removed 5 bases at V and 6 bases at J, leaving 5 bases unmatched. Per germline, CDR1 ENHRY and CDR2 SYGVKD. The CDR3 extends over 16 amino acids. The CDR3 spells CAISTGTSGGVDTQYF. In DNA, the CDR3 is TGTGCCATCAGTACCGGGACTAGCGGGGGGGTGGATACGCAGTATTTT.

V and J are TRBV6-4 and TRBJ2-2; 7 bases are shared with TRBD2. The V and J ends lost 4 bases and 6 bases, in that order; junction bases with no gene match: 5. Germline V CDR1 and CDR2: MRHNA, SNTAGT. The CDR3 runs 14 residues. This CDR3 reads CASSAKGGAGELFF. The DNA of the CDR3 is TGTGCCAGCAGTGCGAAGGGAGGGGCCGGGGAGCTGTTTTTT.

The sample holds one count of this clone. The genes are TRBV11-3 and TRBJ2-5; D call uncertain. The CDR3 has 13 amino acids. The germline V gene has CDR1 SGHNT and CDR2 YENEEA. V lost 5 bases and J 5 bases, leaving 12 bases between the germline ends. DNA for the CDR3: TGTGCCAGCAGCCCACGCATACGGGAGACCCAGTACTTC. Translated, it gives CASSPRIRETQYF.

The chain employs TRBV9 and TRBJ2-1; 8 bases match TRBD2. This CDR3 spans 17 amino acids. V shed 2 bases, J shed 4 bases, and the junction held 11 bases outside the gene matches. The V gene's germline CDR1 is SGDLS and CDR2 YYNGEE. The CDR3 sequence: CASSVERGGSNYNEQFF. The CDR3 nucleotides are TGTGCCAGCAGCGTGGAACGGGGGGGTTCAAATTACAATGAGCAGTTCTTC.

The chain employs TRBV11-2 and TRBJ1-2; D remains ambiguous. Germline V lookup: CDR1 SGHAT, CDR2 FQNNGV. The CDR3 extends over 13 amino acids. V gave up 4 bases and J gave up 5 bases, with 11 bases separating them. CDR3 nucleotide sequence: TGTGCCAGCAGCTCGACGGGGTGGTATGGCTACACCTTC. It codes for CASSSTGWYGYTF.

This clone was seen just once. The J gene is TRBJ1-1, the V gene TRBV30, with 8 bases aligning to TRBD1. The CDR3 length is 15 residues. CDR1 GTSNPN and CDR2 SVGIG come from the germline V gene (reference sequence). After removal of 1 base from V and 1 base from J, the junction contained 5 bases not matched to a gene. CDR3 residues: CAWSAFGTGNTEAFF. For the CDR3, the DNA is TGTGCCTGGAGTGCCTTCGGGACAGGGAACACTGAAGCTTTCTTT.

The chain is built from TRBV4-3 and TRBJ2-7; TRBD2 matches at 14 bases. Germline-derived CDR1 and CDR2 are LGHNA and YSLEER. CDR3 length: 16 residues. Trimming at V came to 0 bases and at J to 5 bases, leaving 3 bases not matched to a gene. The CDR3 nucleotides are TGCGCCAGCAGCCAAGACGGGACTAGCGGGGGCCACGAGCAGTACTTC. Amino acids: CASSQDGTSGGHEQYF.

The V call is TRBV30, the J call TRBJ2-7, with 12 bases lining up with TRBD1. V trimming: 2 bases; J trimming: 4 bases; junction bases outside the gene matches: 6. This CDR3 contains 15 residues. Germline-derived CDR1 and CDR2 are GTSNPN and SVGIG (reference sequence). Here the CDR3 DNA reads TGTGCCTGGAGTACCGGGACAGGGGGCGAGTACGAGCAGTACTTC. Translated, it gives CAWSTGTGGEYEQYF.

The gene calls are TRBV25-1 and TRBJ2-3, with D hard to call. The germline V gene encodes CDR1 MGHDK and CDR2 SYGVNS. Trimming took 5 bases from V and 0 from J, leaving 6 bases between them. The CDR3 is 13 amino acids. Here the CDR3 DNA reads TGTGCCAGCAGTACCTACAGCACAGATACGCAGTATTTT. It is translated as CASSTYSTDTQYF.

The chain couples TRBV5-8 to TRBJ2-7, with D possibly TRBD2 on 5 matching bases. Germline lookup yields CDR1 SGHTS and CDR2 YDEGEE. The V gene lost 0 bases and the J gene lost 5 bases, with 18 bases spanning the gap. CDR3 length: 16 residues. The CDR3 sequence is CASSLAKRGLTDEQYF. For the CDR3, the DNA is TGTGCCAGCAGCTTGGCCAAGCGAGGGCTGACTGACGAGCAGTACTTC.

The chain joins TRBV7-8 to TRBJ1-6, with 7 nucleotides matching TRBD1. V was clipped by 9 bases and J by 7 bases; unmatched bases: 12. Germline V gene data show CDR1 as SGHVS and CDR2 as FQNEAQ. This CDR3 has 15 residues. As DNA, the CDR3 is TGTGCCAGTTCTTACTCCGGGACAGAGAATTCACCCCTCCACTTT. Residues: CASSYSGTENSPLHF.

This rearrangement joins TRBV27 to TRBJ1-4; TRBD1 agrees at 7 bases. V dropped 1 base and J dropped 0; count of bases not matched to a gene: 14. Per the germline V gene, CDR1 is MNHEY and CDR2 is SMNVEV (reference sequence). The CDR3 consists of 20 residues. CDR3 nucleotide sequence: TGTGCCAGCAGTTTATTTGGTGGGGACAGCCTAAGATCAACTAATGAAAAACTGTTTTTT. It is translated as CASSLFGGDSLRSTNEKLFF.

The chain carries TRBV9 and TRBJ2-6; a weak D match, TRBD1 (6 bases). With 2 bases removed from V and 1 base from J, the gap between germline ends came to 10 bases. Germline V gene sequence: CDR1 SGDLS, CDR2 YYNGEE. The CDR3 runs 16 residues. CDR3 sequence (DNA): TGTGCCAGCAGCGTCGGACAGCCTTCTGGGGCCAACGTCCTGACTTTC. Encoded protein: CASSVGQPSGANVLTF.

The rearrangement joins TRBV29-1 to TRBJ1-1; D is unclear. V was trimmed by 6 bases and J by 7 bases, leaving 12 bases between them. Germline loops: CDR1 SQVTM, CDR2 ANQGSEA. This CDR3 has 11 amino acids. As DNA, the CDR3 is TGCAGCGTCGTACCATCCGGTGAAGCTTTCTTT. Encoded protein: CSVVPSGEAFF. Full variable domain (missing parts from reference TRBV29-1 and TRBJ1-1): SAVISQKPSRDICQRGTSLTIQCQVDSQVTMMFWYRQQPGQSLTLIATANQGSEATYESGFVIDKFPISRPNLTFSTLTVSNMSPEDSSIYLCSVVPSGEAFFGQGTRLTVV.

The chain links TRBV5-5 to TRBJ1-2; D is perhaps TRBD1 (5 bases). This CDR3 is 15 amino acids long. Between the trimmed V and J ends, which lost 0 bases and 2 bases, there was a span of 11 bases. From germline, CDR1 is SGHKS and CDR2 YYEKEE (reference sequence). The CDR3 is CASSLEGDTNYGYTF. CDR3 coding DNA: TGTGCCAGCAGCTTGGAAGGGGATACCAACTATGGCTACACCTTC.

In this sample, this clone turned up a few times. The chain employs TRBV5-1 and TRBJ2-7, with D possibly being TRBD1 (5 bases). CDR1 and CDR2 (germline): SGHRS, YFSETQ. The V end lost 0 bases, the J end lost 2 bases, and 9 bases lay between the germline ends. The length of the CDR3 is 14 residues. The CDR3 DNA reads TGCGCCAGCAGCTTGGCCGACAGTACCTACGAGCAGTACTTC. Protein: CASSLADSTYEQYF.

This chain connects TRBV11-3 to TRBJ1-2, with TRBD1 as a possible D gene (6 bases). Trimming stripped 0 bases from V and 4 bases from J, with 21 bases between. The CDR3 is 18 residues long. Germline CDR1 is SGHNT and CDR2 is YENEEA. CDR3 amino acids: CASSLDLPPDRTSYGYTF. DNA of the CDR3: TGTGCCAGCAGCTTAGATCTCCCCCCCGACAGGACTTCCTATGGCTACACCTTC.

This clone was found once. The rearrangement uses TRBV4-2 and TRBJ1-2, with a tentative D call TRBD1 (6 bases). Trimming left V 6 bases short and J 5 bases short, with 25 bases between. Germline V CDR1 and CDR2: LGHNA, YNFKEQ. CDR3 size: 17 residues. CDR3 protein: CASSPSRDTSSGYGYTF. The CDR3 nucleotides are TGTGCCAGCAGTCCGTCCCGGGACACTTCCAGTGGGTATGGCTACACCTTC.

This chain links TRBV30 with TRBJ2-5; 7 positions match TRBD1. Germline V gives CDR1 GTSNPN, CDR2 SVGIG (reference sequence). There are 11 residues in the CDR3. With 3 bases clipped from V and 6 bases from J, the junction kept 1 base outside the gene matches. CDR3 residues: CAWRTGKTQYF. CDR3 in DNA: TGTGCCTGGAGGACAGGGAAGACCCAGTACTTC.

J is TRBJ2-5 and V is TRBV25-1, with D tentatively TRBD2 (6 bases). V was cut by 2 bases and J by 2 bases, with 12 bases left in between. Per the germline V gene, CDR1 is MGHDK and CDR2 is SYGVNS. This CDR3 is 15 amino acids long. The CDR3 DNA is TGTGCCAGCAGTGAAGTTGGGGGAGGTCAAGAGACCCAGTACTTC. Translation gives CASSEVGGGQETQYF.

CDR3 protein: CASSLQAGGGEDTQYF. CDR3 nucleotide sequence: TGTGCCAGCAGCTTACAAGCGGGGGGAGGGGAAGATACGCAGTATTTT. V usage is TRBV7-3 and J usage is TRBJ2-3; 9 bases fit TRBD2. The CDR3 length is 16 residues. Trimming removed 2 bases from V and 5 bases from J; junction bases left unmatched: 8. Per the germline V gene, CDR1 is SGHTA and CDR2 is FQGTGA.

The gene calls are TRBV6-4 and TRBJ2-3, with TRBD2 identical over 10 bases. The germline gives CDR1 MRHNA, CDR2 SNTAGT. The V segment lost 5 bases and the J segment 1 base; nucleotides outside the gene matches: 3. The length of the CDR3 is 15 residues. Here the CDR3 reads CASSSGTSGTDTQYF. In DNA form, the CDR3 reads TGTGCCAGCAGTTCCGGGACTAGCGGCACAGATACGCAGTATTTT.